This entry describes one T cell receptor beta chain. The data were taken from a study of blood T cell repertoires in COVID-19. Background on the study: Acute and convalescent COVID-19 samples came from the United States, Italy and Spain. PBMCs, B-cell-depleted T cells, or T cells provided the cDNA or gDNA that made up the material.

V dropped 5 bases and J dropped 4 bases, with 17 bases sitting between them. The CDR3 covers 16 residues. The germline V gene encodes CDR1 LNHDA and CDR2 SQIVND (reference sequence). In the authors' workflow: Researchers report that nucleated cell counts were estimated from reference gene primer amplification. Clones were read by immunoSEQ multiplex PCR, and TCRdb kept only the in-frame ones, dropping some. From that table come the V and J calls and clone size; the DNA was used to work out D and trimming. Among 110,000 or so clones listed, 81% were seen once. This rearrangement joins TRBV19 to TRBJ2-2; the D gene is possibly TRBD1 (7 bases). This sequence originates from a man older than 75 with acute or convalescent COVID-19. Sequencing used peripheral blood. The CDR3 sequence: CASSAPNRGGTGELFF. In DNA, the CDR3 is TGTGCCAGTAGTGCCCCTAACAGGGGAGGCACCGGGGAGCTGTTTTTT.